This T cell receptor (beta chain) was sequenced for a study of T cell repertoires in cytomegalovirus infection (dated by TCRdb to the late 2010s). About the full investigation: Peptide stimulations targeted recently identified HLA-C-restricted CMV epitopes, whose presentation resists viral immunomodulation, together with well-studied HLA-B-restricted epitopes. Donor HLA type was relevant to the analysis, because carriage of CMV infection together with the matching HLA type was indicated by public TCR beta signatures.

Points the paper makes about the study in general: The ex vivo response was dominated by HLA-C-restricted CMV-specific TCR beta clonotypes, which also provided the single most frequent clonotype in two of eight donors. In both this cohort and an independent cohort of 352 donors, the cumulative frequency of public TCR beta family members distinguished carriers of CMV infection plus the relevant HLA type.

Sequencing used an Illumina HiSeq 1500. TCRdb trimmed the raw reads at Q25, called clones with MiXCR and kept productive beta chains. Entries that share a CDR3 protein sequence are merged under the most common genes and DNA. The sample yields tens of thousands of distinct CDR3 sequences; around 20% were counted once. Together, the top ten hold 73% of the sample. This clonotype was observed a handful of times. It lacks a known antigen. No base quality information exists; no much larger clone differs at one position. The treatment or condition label for this specimen denotes: in vitro stimulation with specific CMV peptide epitopes to enrich CMV-specific T cells. The trim is 5 bases for V and 4 bases for J, with a gap of 15 bases between the germline ends. Spanning cysteine to phenylalanine, the CDR3 consists of 15 amino acids. Only the CDR3 DNA is retained, 45 bases long and in frame from the first base. As encoded in the germline V gene, CDR1 is MGHRA while CDR2 is YSYEKL.

The sample was CD8+ T cells from cultured PBMCs, taken from culture after CMV antigen stimulation. This chain joins TRBV4-1 to TRBJ1-3; a tentative D call is TRBD1 (5 bases match). This receptor was identified in a human donor in good health (CMV status not recorded). Some clones in this sample may be carry-over from other donors' samples. Read as DNA, the sequence is TGCGCCAGCAGCGCCTCAGACAGAGCGGGAAACACCATATATTTT. Its product reads: CASSASDRAGNTIYF.